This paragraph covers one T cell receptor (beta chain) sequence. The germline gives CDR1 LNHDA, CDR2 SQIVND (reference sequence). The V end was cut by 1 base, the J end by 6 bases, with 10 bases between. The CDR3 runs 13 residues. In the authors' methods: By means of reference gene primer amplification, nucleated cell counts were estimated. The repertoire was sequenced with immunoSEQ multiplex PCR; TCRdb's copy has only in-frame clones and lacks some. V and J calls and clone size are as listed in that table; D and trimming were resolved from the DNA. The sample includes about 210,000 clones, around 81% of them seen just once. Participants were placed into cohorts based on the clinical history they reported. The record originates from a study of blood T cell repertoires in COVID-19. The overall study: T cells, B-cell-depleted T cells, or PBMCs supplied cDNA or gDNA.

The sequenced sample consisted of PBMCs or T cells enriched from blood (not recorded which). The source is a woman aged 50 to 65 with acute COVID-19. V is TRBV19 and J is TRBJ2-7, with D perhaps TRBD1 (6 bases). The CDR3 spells CASSIGAGVEQYF. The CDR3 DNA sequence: TGTGCCAGTAGTATAGGGGCAGGGGTCGAGCAGTACTTC.